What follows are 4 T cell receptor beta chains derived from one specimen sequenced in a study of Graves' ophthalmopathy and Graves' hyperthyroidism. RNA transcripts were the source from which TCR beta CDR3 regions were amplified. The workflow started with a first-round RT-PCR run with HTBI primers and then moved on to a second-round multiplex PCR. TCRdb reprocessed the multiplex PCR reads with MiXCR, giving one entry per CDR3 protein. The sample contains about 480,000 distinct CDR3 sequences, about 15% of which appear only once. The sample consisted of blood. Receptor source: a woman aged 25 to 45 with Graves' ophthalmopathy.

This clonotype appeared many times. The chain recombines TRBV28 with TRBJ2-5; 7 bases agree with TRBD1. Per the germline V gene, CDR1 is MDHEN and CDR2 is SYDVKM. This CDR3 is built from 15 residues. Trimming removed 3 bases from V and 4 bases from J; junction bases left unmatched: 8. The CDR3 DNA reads TGTGCCAGCAGTTTCACCGGGACAGAGGGAGAGACCCAGTACTTC. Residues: CASSFTGTEGETQYF.

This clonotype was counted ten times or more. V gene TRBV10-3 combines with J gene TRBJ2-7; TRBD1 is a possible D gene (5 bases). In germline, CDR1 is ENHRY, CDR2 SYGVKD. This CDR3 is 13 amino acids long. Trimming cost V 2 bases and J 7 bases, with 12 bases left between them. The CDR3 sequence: CAISENRAGEQYF. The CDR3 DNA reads TGTGCCATCAGTGAGAACCGGGCAGGGGAGCAGTACTTC.

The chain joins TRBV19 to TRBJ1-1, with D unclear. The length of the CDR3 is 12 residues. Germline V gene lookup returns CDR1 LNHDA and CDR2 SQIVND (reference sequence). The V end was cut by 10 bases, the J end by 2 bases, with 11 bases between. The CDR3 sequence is CATFFGNTEAFF. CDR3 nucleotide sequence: TGTGCCACTTTCTTCGGAAACACTGAAGCTTTCTTT.

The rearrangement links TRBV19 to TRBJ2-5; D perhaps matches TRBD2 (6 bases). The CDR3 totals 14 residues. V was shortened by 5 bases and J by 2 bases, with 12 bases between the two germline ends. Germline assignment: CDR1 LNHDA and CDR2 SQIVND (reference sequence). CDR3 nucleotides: TGTGCCAGTAGTTACATCGGGGGACAAGAGACCCAGTACTTC. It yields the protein CASSYIGGQETQYF. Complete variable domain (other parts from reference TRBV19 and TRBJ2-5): DGGITQSPKYLFRKEGQNVTLSCEQNLNHDAMYWYRQDPGQGLRLIYYSQIVNDFQKGDIAEGYSVSREKKESFPLTVTSAQKNPTAFYLCASSYIGGQETQYFGPGTRLLVL.